One sample yielded the 22 T cell receptor beta chains listed below, sequenced in a study of a mutant IDH1 vaccine in newly diagnosed glioma. Time point denoted: week 11, during vaccination. The vaccine gave 300 ug of a 20-mer mutant IDH1 peptide subcutaneously per dose. No antigen is known for these receptors. Repertoires were generated with immunoSEQ multiplex PCR, while TCRdb's copy carries only in-frame clones and drops some. The data contain some 60,000 clones, about 80% of them seen just once; the ten biggest clones take up around 3.3%. The material was PBMCs, obtained from a glioma patient whose treatment included an IDH1 peptide vaccine. The receptors were gathered from a man in his thirties or forties with glioma.

V is TRBV7-7 and J is TRBJ2-2; TRBD1 agrees at 11 bases. This CDR3 spans 16 amino acids. The germline gives CDR1 SSHAT, CDR2 FNYEAQ (reference sequence). J was trimmed by 3 bases and V by 3 bases; bases with no gene match: 3. CDR3 coding DNA: TGTGCCAGCAGCTTTGGACAGGGGGCCGACACCGGGGAGCTGTTTTTT. Protein: CASSFGQGADTGELFF.

The genes are TRBV5-1 and TRBJ1-2; 8 bases fit TRBD1. The germline gives CDR1 SGHRS, CDR2 YFSETQ. The CDR3 contains 13 residues. J was trimmed by 8 bases and V by 3 bases; bases with no gene match: 6. The CDR3 region has the DNA TGCGCCAGCAGCTCGGAAGGGACAGGAGGCTACACCTTC. It is translated as CASSSEGTGGYTF.

CDR3 in amino acids: CASSRSTMGTDTQYF. The DNA for the CDR3 is TGTGCCAGCAGCCGCAGTACGATGGGCACAGATACGCAGTATTTT. V is TRBV7-9 and J is TRBJ2-3; D is ambiguous. This CDR3 is built from 15 residues. Germline V gene sequence: CDR1 SEHNR, CDR2 FQNEAQ (reference sequence). The V end lost 5 bases, the J end lost 1 base, and 13 bases lay between the germline ends.

This clone was seen only a few times. The V and J genes are TRBV21-1 and TRBJ2-5; the table's D call of TRBD2 was not tested on the DNA. TRBV21-1 is termed a pseudogene. This CDR3 region has 18 residues. The CDR3 here is CASSKVPSGTTLEETQYF. CDR3 sequence (DNA): TGTGCCAGCAGCAAAGTTCCGTCGGGGACTACCTTGGAAGAGACCCAGTACTTC.

DNA for the CDR3: TGTGCCAGCAGTGCCTACGGGACAGGGAATTCACCCCTCCACTTT. It translates to CASSAYGTGNSPLHF. V gene TRBV2 combines with J gene TRBJ1-6; TRBD1 agrees at 9 bases. The V gene's germline CDR1 is SNHLY and CDR2 FYNNEI. CDR3 size: 15 residues. V trimming: 4 bases; J trimming: 7 bases; junction bases outside the gene matches: 5.

The J gene is TRBJ1-1, the V gene TRBV4-1; 7 nucleotides agree with TRBD1. CDR1 is MGHRA, CDR2 YSYEKL, per germline. The junction had 1 base not matched to a gene; V was cut back by 3 bases and J by 0 bases. This CDR3 contains 14 residues. The CDR3 DNA follows: TGCGCCAGCAGCCAGGGGACAGTGAACACTGAAGCTTTCTTT. It encodes CASSQGTVNTEAFF.

This chain links TRBV7-9 with TRBJ2-5; 7 bases match TRBD1. Looked up from germline, CDR1 is SEHNR and CDR2 is FQNEAQ (reference sequence). This CDR3 spans 15 amino acids. The V and J ends lost 2 bases and 2 bases, in that order; junction bases with no gene match: 5. The CDR3 protein is CASSLYSGQQETQYF. The CDR3 DNA follows: TGTGCCAGCAGCTTATATTCGGGACAGCAAGAGACCCAGTACTTC.

The rearrangement uses TRBV28 and TRBJ1-2; D perhaps matches TRBD1 (5 bases). Germline assignment: CDR1 MDHEN and CDR2 SYDVKM. With 3 bases removed from V and 0 bases from J, the gap between germline ends came to 8 bases. The CDR3 covers 14 residues. CDR3 residues: CASSLRQSNYGYTF. The CDR3 nucleotides read TGTGCCAGCAGTTTGAGACAGTCTAACTATGGCTACACCTTC.

The CDR3 here is CAILARQPPYEQYF. DNA of the CDR3: TGTGCCATCCTGGCCCGCCAACCACCTTACGAGCAGTACTTC. The chain combines TRBV30 with TRBJ2-7; D remains ambiguous. CDR1 is GTSNPN and CDR2 is SVGIG in the germline V gene (reference sequence). The CDR3 covers 14 residues. V lost 8 bases and J lost 4, with 21 bases in between.

This clone was recorded only once. The CDR3 reads CASSVLSGSSYNEQFF. The CDR3 coding sequence is TGTGCCAGCAGTGTTCTTAGCGGTAGCTCCTACAATGAGCAGTTCTTC. The chain links TRBV6-1 to TRBJ2-1; tentative D call: TRBD2 (6 bases). Germline values: CDR1 MNHNS, CDR2 SASEGT. V was clipped by 4 bases and J by 0 bases, with 13 bases between them. The CDR3 runs to 16 residues.

This clone was counted once. This sequence joins TRBV7-2 and TRBJ2-4; 7 bases line up with TRBD2. The germline V gene encodes CDR1 SGHTA and CDR2 FQGNSA. J lost 1 base, V lost 5 bases, and 8 bases had no gene match. CDR3 length equals 16 residues. The CDR3: CASSRSGVRAKNIQYF. CDR3 nucleotide sequence: TGTGCCAGCAGCCGAAGCGGGGTGAGGGCCAAAAACATTCAGTACTTC.

J is TRBJ1-1 and V is TRBV27; TRBD1 aligns across 9 bases. Unmatched junction bases numbered 13, after V lost 5 bases and J lost 6 bases. The CDR3 runs 16 residues. Germline V gene sequence: CDR1 MNHEY, CDR2 SMNVEV (reference sequence). DNA of the CDR3: TGTGCCAGCAGTCGCGGCGGTGGACAGGGGATCGCTGAAGCTTTCTTT. It is translated as CASSRGGGQGIAEAFF.

CDR3 loop: CASSFGAHTDTQYF. CDR3 DNA: TGTGCCAGTAGTTTCGGAGCACACACAGATACGCAGTATTTT. The chain links TRBV19 to TRBJ2-3; D is unclear. Per germline, CDR1 LNHDA and CDR2 SQIVND (reference sequence). V was cut by 5 bases and J by 2 bases, with 11 bases left in between. The CDR3 length is 14 residues.

The gene calls are TRBV27 and TRBJ1-1; D perhaps matches TRBD1 (6 bases). CDR3 length: 13 residues. Germline V gives CDR1 MNHEY, CDR2 SMNVEV (reference sequence). V shed 7 bases and J shed 1 base, with 10 bases lying between them. CDR3 protein: CASNGGTNTEAFF. The CDR3 DNA follows: TGTGCCAGCAACGGGGGCACGAACACTGAAGCTTTCTTT.

The chain links TRBV5-1 to TRBJ1-4; D is unclear. Germline V CDR1 and CDR2: SGHRS, YFSETQ. The germline V and J ends were trimmed by 4 bases and 8 bases, with 12 bases remaining between them. The length of the CDR3 is 13 residues. The CDR3 bases are TGCGCCAGCAGCCGGCGTTCAGAAGAAAAACTGTTTTTT. Translation: CASSRRSEEKLFF.

The chain carries TRBV7-2 and TRBJ2-7; D is ambiguous. V was pared by 5 bases and J by 4 bases, with 12 bases between. Germline CDR1 reads SGHTA; CDR2 reads FQGNSA. This CDR3 contains 13 residues. CDR3 in amino acids: CASSAGHSYEQYF. CDR3 nucleotide sequence: TGTGCCAGCAGCGCCGGTCATTCATACGAGCAGTACTTC.

CDR3 amino acids: CASTSLKLAGGRETQYF. The CDR3 DNA follows: TGTGCCAGCACCTCTCTGAAACTAGCGGGAGGGAGGGAGACCCAGTACTTC. The chain couples TRBV28 to TRBJ2-5, with TRBD2 identical over 13 bases. V was clipped by 7 bases and J by 5 bases; unmatched bases: 13. CDR1 and CDR2 (germline): MDHEN, SYDVKM. The CDR3 has 17 amino acids.

The gene calls are TRBV10-2 and TRBJ2-3; D may be TRBD1 (7 bases). V lost 8 bases and J 6 bases, leaving 18 bases between the germline ends. CDR1 WSHSY and CDR2 SAAADI come from the germline V gene. The CDR3 is 14 residues long. The CDR3 DNA reads TGCGCCAGCGGAGGGGGCCGAACTGTGGATACGCAGTATTTT. It yields the protein CASGGGRTVDTQYF.

The rearrangement links TRBV19 to TRBJ2-1, with 9 bases matching TRBD2. The CDR3 spans 19 residues. Trimming removed 1 base from V and 0 bases from J; junction bases left unmatched: 10. Germline CDR1 is LNHDA and CDR2 is SQIVND (reference sequence). CDR3 coding DNA: TGTGCCAGTAGTATAGTCTCTAGCGGGGTTCTAACCTCCTACAATGAGCAGTTCTTC. It encodes CASSIVSSGVLTSYNEQFF.

The CDR3 is CASSLSAAGGYTF. CDR3 coding DNA: TGTGCCAGCAGCTTATCGGCCGCGGGAGGCTACACCTTC. The gene calls are TRBV11-2 and TRBJ1-2; D is ambiguous. V was pared by 2 bases and J by 8 bases, with 12 bases between. Looked up from germline, CDR1 is SGHAT and CDR2 is FQNNGV. The CDR3 length is 13 residues.

This sequence joins TRBV29-1 and TRBJ1-2; D is possibly TRBD1 (5 bases). V was shortened by 1 base and J by 4 bases, with 13 bases between the two germline ends. There are 14 residues in the CDR3. Germline loops: CDR1 SQVTM, CDR2 ANQGSEA. CDR3 in amino acids: CSVEAGTHRYGYTF. The CDR3, as DNA: TGCAGCGTTGAAGCCGGGACTCATCGCTATGGCTACACCTTC.

The chain employs TRBV7-8 and TRBJ2-5, with D maybe TRBD2 (6 bases). The CDR3 is made up of 12 amino acids. Trimming took off 4 bases at V and 5 bases at J, with 8 bases between the two ends. CDR1 is SGHVS and CDR2 is FQNEAQ in the germline V gene. Here the CDR3 reads CASSSSVETQYF. CDR3 DNA sequence: TGTGCCAGCAGCTCTAGCGTGGAGACCCAGTACTTC.